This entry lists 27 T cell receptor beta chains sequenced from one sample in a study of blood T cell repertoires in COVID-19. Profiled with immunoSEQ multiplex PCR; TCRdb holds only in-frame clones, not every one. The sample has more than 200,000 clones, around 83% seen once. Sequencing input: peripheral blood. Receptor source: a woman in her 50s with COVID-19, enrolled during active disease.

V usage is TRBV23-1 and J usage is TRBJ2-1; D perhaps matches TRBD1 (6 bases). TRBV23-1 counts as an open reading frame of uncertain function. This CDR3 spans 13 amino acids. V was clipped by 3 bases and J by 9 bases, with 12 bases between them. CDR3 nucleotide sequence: TGCGCCAGCAGTCATCTCCAGGGGAGTGAGCAGTTCTTC. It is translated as CASSHLQGSEQFF.

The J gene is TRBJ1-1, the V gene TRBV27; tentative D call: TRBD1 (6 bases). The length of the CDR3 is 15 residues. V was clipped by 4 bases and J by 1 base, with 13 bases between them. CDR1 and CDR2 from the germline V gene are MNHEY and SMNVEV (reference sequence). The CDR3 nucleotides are TGTGCCAGCAGTTCGACAGGCAATCGGAACACTGAAGCTTTCTTT. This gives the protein CASSSTGNRNTEAFF.

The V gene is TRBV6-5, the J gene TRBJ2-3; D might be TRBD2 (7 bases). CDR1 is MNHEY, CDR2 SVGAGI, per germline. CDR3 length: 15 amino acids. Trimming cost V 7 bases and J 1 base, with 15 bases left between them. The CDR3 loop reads CASTLGGARTDTQYF. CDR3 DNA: TGTGCCAGCACCTTGGGGGGGGCTCGCACAGATACGCAGTATTTT.

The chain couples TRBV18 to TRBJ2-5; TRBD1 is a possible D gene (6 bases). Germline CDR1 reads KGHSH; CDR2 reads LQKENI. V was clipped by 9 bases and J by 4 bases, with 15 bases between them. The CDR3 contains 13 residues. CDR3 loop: CASRPTGRETQYF. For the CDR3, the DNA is TGTGCCAGTCGTCCGACAGGCCGAGAGACCCAGTACTTC.

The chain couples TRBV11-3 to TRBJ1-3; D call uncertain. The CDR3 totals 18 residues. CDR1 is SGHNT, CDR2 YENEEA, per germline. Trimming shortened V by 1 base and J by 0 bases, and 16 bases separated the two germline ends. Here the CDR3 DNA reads TGTGCCAGCAGCTTAGGGGGAGGGAAGCGGTACTCTGGAAACACCATATATTTT. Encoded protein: CASSLGGGKRYSGNTIYF.

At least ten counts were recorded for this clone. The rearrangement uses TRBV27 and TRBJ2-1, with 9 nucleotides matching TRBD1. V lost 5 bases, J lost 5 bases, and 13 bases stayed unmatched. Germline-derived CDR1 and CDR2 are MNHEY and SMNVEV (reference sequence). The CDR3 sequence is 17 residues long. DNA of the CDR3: TGTGCCAGCAGTCCCCGGACAGGGGCCCTGTTAGACAATGAGCAGTTCTTC. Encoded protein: CASSPRTGALLDNEQFF.

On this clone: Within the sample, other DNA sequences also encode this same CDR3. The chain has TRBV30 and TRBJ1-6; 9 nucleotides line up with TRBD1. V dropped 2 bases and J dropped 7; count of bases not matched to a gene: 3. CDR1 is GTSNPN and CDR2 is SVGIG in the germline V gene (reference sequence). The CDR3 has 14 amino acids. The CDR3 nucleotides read TGTGCCTGGAGTCCCGGACAGGGGAATTCACCCCTCCACTTT. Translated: CAWSPGQGNSPLHF.

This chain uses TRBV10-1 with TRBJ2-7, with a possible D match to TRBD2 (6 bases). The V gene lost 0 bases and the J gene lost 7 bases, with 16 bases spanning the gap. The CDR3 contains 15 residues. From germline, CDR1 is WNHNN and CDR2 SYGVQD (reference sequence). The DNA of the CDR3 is TGCGCCAGCAGTGAGTCTTATGGGACTCTAATGGAGCAGTACTTC. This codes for CASSESYGTLMEQYF.

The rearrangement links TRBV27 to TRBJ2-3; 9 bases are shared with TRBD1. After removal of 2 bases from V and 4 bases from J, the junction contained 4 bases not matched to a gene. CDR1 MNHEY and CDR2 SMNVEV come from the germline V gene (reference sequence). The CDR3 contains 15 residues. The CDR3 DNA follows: TGTGCCAGCAGTTTAGACAGGGGGTTTTCAGATACGCAGTATTTT. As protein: CASSLDRGFSDTQYF.

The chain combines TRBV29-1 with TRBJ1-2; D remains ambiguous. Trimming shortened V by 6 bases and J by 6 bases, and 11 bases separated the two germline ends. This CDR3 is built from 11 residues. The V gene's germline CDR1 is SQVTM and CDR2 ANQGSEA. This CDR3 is CSVKYKDGYTF. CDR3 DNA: TGCAGCGTAAAATACAAAGATGGCTACACCTTC. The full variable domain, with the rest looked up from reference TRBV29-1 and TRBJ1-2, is SAVISQKPSRDICQRGTSLTIQCQVDSQVTMMFWYRQQPGQSLTLIATANQGSEATYESGFVIDKFPISRPNLTFSTLTVSNMSPEDSSIYLCSVKYKDGYTFGSGTRLTVV.

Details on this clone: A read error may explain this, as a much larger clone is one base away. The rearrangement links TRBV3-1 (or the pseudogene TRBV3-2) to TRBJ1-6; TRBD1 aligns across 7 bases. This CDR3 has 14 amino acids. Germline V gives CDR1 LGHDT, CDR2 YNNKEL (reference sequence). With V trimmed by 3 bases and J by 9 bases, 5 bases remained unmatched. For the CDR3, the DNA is TGTGCCAGCAGCCAGACAGGGAGTAGTTCACCCCTCCACTTT. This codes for CASSQTGSSSPLHF.

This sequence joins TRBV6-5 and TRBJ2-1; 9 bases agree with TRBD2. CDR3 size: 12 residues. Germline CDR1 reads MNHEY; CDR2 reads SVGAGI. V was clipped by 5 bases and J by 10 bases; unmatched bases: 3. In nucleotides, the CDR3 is TGTGCCAGCAGTCTAGCGGGGAACGAGCAGTTCTTC. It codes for CASSLAGNEQFF.

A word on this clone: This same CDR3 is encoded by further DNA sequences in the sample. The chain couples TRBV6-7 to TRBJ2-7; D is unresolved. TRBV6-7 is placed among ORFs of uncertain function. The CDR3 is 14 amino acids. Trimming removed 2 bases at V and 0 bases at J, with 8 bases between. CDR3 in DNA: TGTGCCAGCAGTTACGGAAGGAGCTCCTACGAGCAGTACGTC. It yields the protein CASSYGRSSYEQYV.

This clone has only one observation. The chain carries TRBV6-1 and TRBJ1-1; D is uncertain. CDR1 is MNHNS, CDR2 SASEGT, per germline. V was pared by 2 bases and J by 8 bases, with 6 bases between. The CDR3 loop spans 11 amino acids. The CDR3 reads CASSEWREAFF. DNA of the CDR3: TGTGCCAGCAGTGAATGGAGGGAAGCTTTCTTT.

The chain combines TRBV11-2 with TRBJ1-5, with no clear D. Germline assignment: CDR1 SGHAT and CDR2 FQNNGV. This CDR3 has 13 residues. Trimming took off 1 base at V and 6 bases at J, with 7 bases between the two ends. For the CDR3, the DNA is TGTGCCAGCAGCTTAGGTCTTAGTCAGCCCCAGCATTTT. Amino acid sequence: CASSLGLSQPQHF.

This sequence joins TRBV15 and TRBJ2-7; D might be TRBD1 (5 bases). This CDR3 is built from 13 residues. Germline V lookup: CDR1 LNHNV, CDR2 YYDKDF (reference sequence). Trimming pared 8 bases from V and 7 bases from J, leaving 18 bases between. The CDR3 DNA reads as TGTGCCACCTTAGGGGCAGCCGGCAGGGAGCAGTACTTC. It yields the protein CATLGAAGREQYF.

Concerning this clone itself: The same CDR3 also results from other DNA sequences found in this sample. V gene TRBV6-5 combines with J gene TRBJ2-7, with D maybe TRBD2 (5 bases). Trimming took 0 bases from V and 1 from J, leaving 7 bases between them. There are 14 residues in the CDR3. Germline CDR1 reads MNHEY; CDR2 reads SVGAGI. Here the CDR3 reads CASSYSRGSYEQYF. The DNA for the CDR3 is TGTGCCAGCAGTTACTCTCGGGGTTCCTACGAGCAGTACTTC.

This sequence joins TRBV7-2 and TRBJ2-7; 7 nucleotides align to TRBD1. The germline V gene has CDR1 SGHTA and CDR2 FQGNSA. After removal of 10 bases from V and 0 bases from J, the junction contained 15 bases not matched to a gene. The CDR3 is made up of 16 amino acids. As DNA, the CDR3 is TGTGCCACTAGACAGGGTCCAGCTTCGAGCTCCTACGAGCAGTACTTC. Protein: CATRQGPASSSYEQYF.

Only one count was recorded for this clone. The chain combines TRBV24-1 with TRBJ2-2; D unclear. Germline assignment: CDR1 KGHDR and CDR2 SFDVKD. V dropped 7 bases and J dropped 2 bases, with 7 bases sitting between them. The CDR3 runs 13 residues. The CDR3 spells CATRQSNTGELFF. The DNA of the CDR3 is TGTGCCACCAGACAGTCTAACACCGGGGAGCTGTTTTTT.

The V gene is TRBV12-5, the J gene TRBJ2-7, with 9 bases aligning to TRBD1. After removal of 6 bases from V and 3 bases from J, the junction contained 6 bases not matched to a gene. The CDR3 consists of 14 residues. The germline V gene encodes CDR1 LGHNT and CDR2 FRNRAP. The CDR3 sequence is CASGHLGQGYEQYF. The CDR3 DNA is TGTGCTAGTGGCCACCTGGGACAGGGCTACGAGCAGTACTTC.

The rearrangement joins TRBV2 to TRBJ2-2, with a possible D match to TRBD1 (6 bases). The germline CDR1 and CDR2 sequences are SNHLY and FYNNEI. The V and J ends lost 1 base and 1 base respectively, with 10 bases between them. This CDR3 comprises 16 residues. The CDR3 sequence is CASSEGQTGNTGELFF. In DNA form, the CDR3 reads TGTGCCAGCAGTGAAGGTCAGACAGGGAACACCGGGGAGCTGTTTTTT.

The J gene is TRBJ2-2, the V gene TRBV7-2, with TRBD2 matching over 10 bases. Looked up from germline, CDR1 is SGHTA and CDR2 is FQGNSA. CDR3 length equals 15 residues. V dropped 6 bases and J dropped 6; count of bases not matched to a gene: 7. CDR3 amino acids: CASRSPGTSAGELFF. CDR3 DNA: TGTGCCAGCAGATCTCCCGGGACTAGCGCCGGGGAGCTGTTTTTT.

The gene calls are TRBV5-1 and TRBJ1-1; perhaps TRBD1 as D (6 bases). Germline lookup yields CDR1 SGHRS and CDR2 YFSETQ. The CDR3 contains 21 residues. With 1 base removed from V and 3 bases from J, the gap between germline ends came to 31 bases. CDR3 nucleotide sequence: TGCGCCAGCAGCTTGCCCCGACCTACAGGGTGGCCACCTCAGTCGTACACTGAAGCTTTCTTT. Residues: CASSLPRPTGWPPQSYTEAFF.

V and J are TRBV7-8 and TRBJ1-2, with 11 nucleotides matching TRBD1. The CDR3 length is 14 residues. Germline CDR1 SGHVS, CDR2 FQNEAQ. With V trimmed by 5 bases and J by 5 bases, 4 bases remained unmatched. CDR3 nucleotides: TGTGCCAGCAGCGAGGGACAGGGGGGATATGGCTACACCTTC. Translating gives CASSEGQGGYGYTF.

The DNA for the CDR3 is TGTGCCAGCAGTTTAGGTTGGAGGGTCGGCAATGGCTACACCTTC. Translating gives CASSLGWRVGNGYTF. The chain is built from TRBV27 and TRBJ1-2; D unresolved. The CDR3 is 15 amino acids. CDR1 is MNHEY, CDR2 SMNVEV, per germline (reference sequence). V was shortened by 2 bases and J by 6 bases, with 16 bases between the two germline ends.

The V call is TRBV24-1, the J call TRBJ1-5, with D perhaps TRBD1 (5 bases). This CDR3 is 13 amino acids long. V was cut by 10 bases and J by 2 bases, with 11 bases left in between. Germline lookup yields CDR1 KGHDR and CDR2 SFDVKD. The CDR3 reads CATWGVGNQPQHF. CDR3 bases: TGTGCCACTTGGGGCGTGGGCAATCAGCCCCAGCATTTT.

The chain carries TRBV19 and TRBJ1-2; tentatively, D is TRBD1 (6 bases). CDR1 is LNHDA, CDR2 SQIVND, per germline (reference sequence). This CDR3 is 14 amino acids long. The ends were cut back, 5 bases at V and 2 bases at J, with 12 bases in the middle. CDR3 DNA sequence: TGTGCCAGTAGTTCAGGGGTCTACAACTATGGCTACACCTTC. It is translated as CASSSGVYNYGYTF.